This T cell receptor beta chain was identified in a study of cytomegalovirus exposure and HLA in healthy donors (dated by TCRdb to about 2017). Concerning the study at large: An earlier analysis of about 560 of the donors reported about 280 Gb of sequence data and 117 million unique TCR beta sequences obtained from roughly 170 million T cells. About 280 gigabases of sequencing data and 70 million to 85 million unique TCR sequences were included in an early release covering several hundred HLA-typed donors. The genetic ancestry cluster associated with self-reported Caucasian donors included about four fifths of the approximately 410 genotyped donors. The study was designed to test whether signatures of past pathogen exposure could be identified by cataloging public T cell receptors. Using immunosequencing, the study profiled T cell repertoires from 500 to 800 subjects and related those repertoires to cytomegalovirus serostatus. Along with the roughly 710-subject first cohort, a separate validation cohort of over a hundred different subjects was used. To predict cytomegalovirus infection status, the study brought together high-throughput TCR immunosequencing, statistical association of individual TCRs with disease status, and machine learning. A later analysis re-examined previously published TCR beta repertoires from about 700 donors and added high-resolution HLA genotyping to investigate patterns of TCR occurrence. Rather than using new phenotypic data, the later analysis identified candidate immune exposures from TCR beta sequences and from how often those sequences occurred across donors. An earlier analysis of nearly 600 of the donors applied high-throughput TCR beta sequencing to assess whether each TCR beta V gene segment acted as functional or pseudogenic. Donor age, sex, ethnicity and CMV serostatus were compiled alongside the repertoire data. A later genetic analysis took genome-wide SNP genotypes for about three fifths of the roughly 670 donors and used that subset as a discovery cohort. All discovery cohort repertoires had been generated using a single sequencing platform. HLA typing covered class I and class II loci at four-digit resolution. Typing coverage differed by locus: A, B, C, DRB1 and DQB1 were typed in roughly 620-630 donors, DQA1 in roughly 500, DPA1 in 600 to 610, and DPB1 in about 450. A handful of DR-DQ haplotypes were handled as single units for association and clustering because linkage in the cohort was strong. Among 350 to 400 genotyped donors of the cohort, an average of approximately 230,000 unique TCR beta nucleotide sequences were sequenced per donor, around 18% of them non-productive.

The cohort comprised 710 or so healthy bone marrow donors. Cohort members were all nominally healthy when sampled, although unrecorded immune exposures were likely present. The donor was CMV seronegative and belonged to the group of 380 or so seronegative cohort members. Every donor gave a peripheral blood sample, and the peripheral blood mononuclear cells from that sample were used for TCR beta sequencing. The Qiagen DNeasy Blood Extraction Kit was used to extract genomic DNA from the blood cell samples. What the study reported, not specific to this receptor: CMV serostatus was the only immune exposure information available for the cohort. A further reported finding was that TCR beta sequences accurately predicted the HLA-A and HLA-B alleles for most subjects in the first cohort. In a later analysis, most CMV-associated TCR beta chains were found to appear HLA-restricted, with HLA associations seemingly driven largely by CMV exposure. Assigning TCR associations to individual alleles was difficult when HLA alleles, especially DR and DQ, strongly co-occurred. The cohort was sequenced for TCR beta chains only, and without alpha or paired-chain data the features that could be detected were limited. The sequencing pipeline was judged likely to have produced a cluster of highly shared sequence variants as a technical artifact. Compared with equally common non-associated chains, HLA-associated TCR beta chains in a later analysis were more clonally expanded and had lower generation probabilities. The earlier analysis of fewer than 750 of the donors excluded 15 to 20 rarely observed V segments, including chromosome 9 orphons, because counts were too low. Broadly in line with IMGT annotations, most TCR beta V segments showed up in productive rearrangements about 87% or about 30% of the time in an earlier analysis of 450 to 750 of the donors. The 87-base-pair reads could not distinguish some IMGT-functional V segments, including TRBV6-2 and TRBV6-3, so those segments were excluded. A later analysis associated about 18,000 TCR beta sequences with specific HLA alleles at a false discovery rate of 0.05. Roughly uniform sequencing depth across donors was assumed in presence/absence analyses, although this assumption may not hold. The authors suggested that the approach could potentially be extended to other disease states and immunological phenotypes. A few of the identified cytomegalovirus-associated TCR beta chains were confirmed in vitro to be specific for cytomegalovirus antigens. V-gene and J-gene trimming of TCR beta chains was associated with a missense DCLRE1C variant in a later genetic analysis, and the association was replicated in an independent cohort. In a later analysis, several top co-occurrence clusters were reported to appear linked to parvovirus B19, influenza, CMV and Epstein-Barr virus. Correlated functional status among segregating V segments might be attributable to linkage disequilibrium, but an unknown experimental factor could not be ruled out. While some public TCRs were present in many individuals, most TCR sequences turned up only very rarely across donors. HLA typing was unavailable for some donors at each locus, so association tests used only the typed subset. The study listed 164 TCR beta chains as associated with cytomegalovirus. In both the original and validation cohorts, the classifier was reported to diagnose cytomegalovirus status with high specificity and sensitivity. A later analysis found that TCR association rates varied across HLA loci, with DRB1 alleles showing the most associated TCRs and HLA-C alleles the fewest. According to a later genetic analysis, donors in an Asian-associated ancestry cluster had fewer N-insertions in productive TCRs than the approximately 700-donor mean.

To note about this clone: Its antigen is not yet known.

The library came from the immunoSEQ multiplex PCR assay. For the multiplex PCR, a mixture combining 60 forward primers for TCR Vbeta segments and 13 reverse primers for TCR Jbeta segments was used. A multiplex PCR assay on genomic DNA amplified the CDR3 region of rearranged TCR beta genes. The Illumina HiSeq System was used to sequence the amplified TCR beta libraries as 87-base-pair reads. Concerning the study's data processing: A later analysis counted about 76 million unique TCR beta chains across the 666 repertoires, and roughly 9.9 million of these chains were shared by at least two donors. Raw reads were error-corrected and collapsed into unique sequences by a nearest-neighbor algorithm in which closely related sequences were merged to remove PCR and sequencing errors. CDR3 sequences were aligned to IMGT reference sequences to assign V, D and J gene segments. For a sequence to be retained, a match of at least six nucleotides to both a V gene segment and a J gene segment was required. Rearrangements were classified as productive when the CDR3 lacked stop codons and remained in frame with V and J, and all other rearrangements were classified as non-productive. Following IMGT convention, CDR3 was defined as the stretch from the second conserved V-encoded cysteine to the conserved J-encoded phenylalanine. The earlier analysis of about 570 of the donors excluded any sequence lacking an unambiguous match to a single V gene segment. In an earlier analysis of 587 of the donors, V segments were called functional above 56.7% productive rearrangements and were called segregating when the between-donor standard deviation exceeded 5%. A statistical classification framework was developed to diagnose cytomegalovirus status using the catalog of TCR beta chain sequences. In a later analysis, V and J genes were assigned by comparing TCR nucleotide sequences against IMGT/GENE-DB human TR gene sequences. The TCRdist pipeline was used in a later analysis to assign CDR3 sequences and most-parsimonious VDJ recombination scenarios. In a later analysis, each TCR beta chain was defined by its CDR3 amino acid sequence together with its V-gene family, and reads lacking a unique V-gene family were excluded. To address suspected cross-contamination and a sequencing artifact, a later analysis removed 592 highly shared, low-generation-probability nucleotide sequences. A later analysis calculated a clonal expansion index for each public chain from normalized within-repertoire ranks of inferred template counts. In a later analysis, generation probabilities were computed using a VDJ recombination model fitted to out-of-frame rearrangements, and the results were checked against IGoR. Hypergeometric tests were used in a later analysis to score TCR-TCR, TCR-HLA and TCR-CMV co-occurrence, with a repertoire-size bias correction applied to the TCR pairs. A later analysis estimated false discovery rates by permuting HLA or CMV assignments 20 times. In a later analysis, co-occurring TCRs were grouped using DBSCAN, and TCRdist sequence similarity was added for clustering within HLA-allele-positive subsets. For co-occurrence clustering, repertoires with fewer than 30,000 or more than 120,000 public chains were excluded, along with several repertoires with anomalous nucleotide sharing. The table comes from immuneACCESS by way of TCRdb, which keeps in-frame sequences with V and J called. Part of the clones is missing from these tables; in studies checked, under half for an unresolved V gene and the rest for unknown reasons. Clone size and the V and J calls come from that table; the DNA yielded D and trimming. This sample's table lists 200,000 or so clones. The ten most abundant clones make up roughly 0.74% of the sample.

Trimming removed 6 bases from V and 3 bases from J, leaving 14 bases between the germline ends. The germline V gene specifies KGHSH as CDR1 and LQKENI as CDR2. The CDR3, cysteine through phenylalanine, is 14 amino acids long. Just CDR3 DNA is preserved here, 42 bases in frame from base 1. The clonotype originates from a boy aged 10-17 years in good health and CMV-seronegative. The sequence is built from TRBV18 and TRBJ1-1, with the D gene not clear enough to name. The specimen sequenced was PBMCs. The CDR3: CASSRSTPHTEAFF. The DNA sequence reads TGTGCCAGCTCCCGATCTACGCCCCACACTGAAGCTTTCTTT.